This TCR beta chain was found in a study of glioma-infiltrating T cells. Study results and caveats: Only very few CDR3 sequences appeared in both tissue and blood.

The iRepertoire nested amplicon-rescue multiplex PCR amplified TCR alpha and beta CDR3s from RNA. One-step reverse transcription and amplification started from around 100-400 ng of tissue mRNA or PBMC total RNA. Using its own MiXCR run on the multiplex PCR reads, TCRdb lists one record per CDR3 protein. The repertoire holds 90,000 to 100,000 distinct CDR3 sequences, with roughly 40% as singletons. Germline V gives CDR1 MGHRA, CDR2 YSYEKL. V lost 1 base to trimming and J lost 6 bases, with 17 bases between them. The CDR3 spans 16 residues. With regard to this clonotype: The antigen remains undetermined.

Sequencing was performed on glioma tissue, nonneoplastic brain tissue, or PBMCs (not recorded which). The chain joins TRBV4-1 to TRBJ2-3; D not certain. This receptor was taken from a human donor with low-grade glioma or glioblastoma, undergoing nonglioma brain surgery, or in good health (not recorded which). CDR3 in amino acids: CASSQGSNPGVDTQYF. The CDR3 nucleotides read TGCGCCAGCAGCCAAGGGTCCAACCCCGGTGTCGATACGCAGTATTTT.